This T cell receptor (beta chain) was captured in a study of blood T cell repertoires in COVID-19. Study context: Donors in the United States, Italy and Spain gave samples during acute or convalescent COVID-19. T cells, B-cell-depleted T cells, or PBMCs supplied cDNA or gDNA.

Authors' analysis steps: The authors estimated nucleated cell counts from reference gene primer amplification. Some clones are missing from TCRdb's copy, which holds only in-frame ones; the method was immunoSEQ multiplex PCR. V, J and clone size were drawn from that table, and D and trimming were deduced from the DNA. This table holds 180,000 or so clones, approximately 84% found once. This clone was observed once. The source of this sequence is a man in his forties or fifties who had recovered from COVID-19. The specimen was peripheral blood.

The DNA of the CDR3 is TGTGCCAGCTCACCCGGGGGGGGAGATCAGCCCCAGCATTTT. Its protein is CASSPGGGDQPQHF. The chain combines TRBV18 with TRBJ1-5; maybe TRBD1 (5 bases). The CDR3 has 14 residues. The germline V and J ends were trimmed by 3 bases and 5 bases, with 11 bases remaining between them. Germline loops: CDR1 KGHSH, CDR2 LQKENI.